The rows below give T cell receptor beta chains drawn from one sample of a study of technical replicates of blood from a handful of donors. Sequenced by immunoSEQ multiplex PCR; TCRdb stores in-frame clones only, minus some. Of tens of thousands of clones listed, around 94% were seen once; the top ten hold less than 0.3%. The sequenced sample consisted of T cells isolated from PBMCs. These receptors all come from a human donor in good health. CDR3s include the opening cysteine and the closing phenylalanine or tryptophan. The D gene is left open where the match is weak. Rows may omit the clone size; those that give it use once, few, many or a size class.

- | TRBJ1-2 | - | TRBV5-1 | CASRTAENYGYTF | TGCGCCAGCAGGACCGCGGAGAACTATGGCTACACCTTC
- | TRBJ2-5 | - | TRBV4-1 | CASSQQQGGRKETQYF | TGCGCCAGCAGCCAACAGCAGGGGGGCAGGAAAGAGACCCAGTACTTC
- | TRBJ2-7 | TRBD2 | TRBV7-2 | CASSLSLLAGAYEQYF | TGTGCCAGCAGCTTATCTTTACTAGCGGGGGCCTACGAGCAGTACTTC
- | TRBJ1-5 | - | TRBV28 | CASSFGGPQHF | TGTGCCAGCAGTTTCGGAGGGCCCCAGCATTTT
- | TRBJ2-1 | TRBD1 | TRBV27 | CASSSGQGIGQFF | TGTGCCAGCAGTTCGGGACAGGGCATAGGGCAGTTCTTC
- | TRBJ1-4 | - | TRBV7-9 | CASSVDRNEKLFF | TGTGCCAGCAGCGTCGACAGGAATGAAAAACTGTTTTTT
- | TRBJ1-2 | - | TRBV2 | CASSEETRQYTNYGYTF | TGTGCCAGCAGTGAAGAGACTAGACAGTACACAAATTATGGCTACACCTTC
- | TRBJ1-4 | - | TRBV5-1 | CASSLTGHGDNEKLFF | TGCGCCAGCAGCTTGACCGGACATGGCGATAATGAAAAACTGTTTTTT
- | TRBJ2-2 | TRBD1 | TRBV5-1 | CASSLGTGGLNTGELFF | TGCGCCAGCAGCTTAGGGACAGGGGGCCTTAACACCGGGGAGCTGTTTTTT
- | TRBJ1-2 | TRBD1 | TRBV6-5 | CASRPDRVPVGYTF | TGTGCCAGCAGGCCCGACAGGGTACCAGTGGGCTACACCTTC
- | TRBJ2-1 | TRBD1 | TRBV2 | CASSGDRTYNEQFF | TGTGCCAGCAGTGGGGACAGGACTTACAATGAGCAGTTCTTC
- | TRBJ2-3 | TRBD2 | TRBV15 | CATSRALTSSSTDTQYF | TGTGCCACCAGCAGAGCTTTGACTAGCTCTAGCACAGATACGCAGTATTTT
- | TRBJ2-7 | TRBD2 | TRBV4-1 | CASSQGLRGTYEQYF | TGCGCCAGCAGCCAAGGGTTGCGGGGGACCTACGAGCAGTACTTC
- | TRBJ1-1 | - | TRBV28 | CASSLVFTGTEAFF | TGTGCCAGCAGTTTAGTGTTTACGGGGACTGAAGCTTTCTTT
- | TRBJ2-7 | - | TRBV6-1 | CASSEAIGGIAYEQYF | TGTGCCAGCAGTGAAGCAATAGGAGGTATTGCGTACGAGCAGTACTTC
once | TRBJ1-4 | - | TRBV11-2 | CASSLGFWGQANEKLFF | TGTGCCAGCAGCTTAGGCTTTTGGGGGCAGGCTAATGAAAAACTGTTTTTT
- | TRBJ2-2 | - | TRBV7-8 | CASWATGELFF | TGTGCCAGCTGGGCCACCGGGGAGCTGTTTTTT
- | TRBJ2-3 | TRBD2 | TRBV10-2 | CASSTRGAGGDTDTQYF | TGCGCCAGCAGCACCAGAGGTGCGGGGGGTGACACAGATACGCAGTATTTT
once | TRBJ2-1 | - | TRBV5-1 | CASSLPSAYNEQFF | TGCGCCAGCAGCTTGCCTAGCGCCTACAATGAGCAGTTCTTC
- | TRBJ2-1 | - | TRBV2 | CASSEIDRRLPFF | TGTGCCAGCAGTGAGATTGACAGGCGGCTTCCGTTCTTC
once | TRBJ1-6 | TRBD1 | TRBV30 | CAWSGQGGGYNSPLHF | TGTGCCTGGAGCGGACAGGGTGGGGGATATAATTCACCCCTCCACTTT
- | TRBJ2-1 | - | TRBV4-1 | CASSLINEAYNEQFF | TGCGCCAGCAGCCTCATTAACGAAGCTTACAATGAGCAGTTCTTC
- | TRBJ2-2 | TRBD1 | TRBV5-6 | CASSLPGQATGELFF | TGTGCCAGCAGCTTGCCGGGACAGGCCACCGGGGAGCTGTTTTTT
- | TRBJ1-2 | TRBD1 | TRBV23-1 | CASSYRDRVAYGYTF | TGCGCCAGCAGTTACCGGGACAGGGTAGCCTATGGCTACACCTTC
- | TRBJ1-5 | - | TRBV2 | CASRMINAGDQPQHF | TGTGCCAGCAGGATGATCAATGCAGGGGATCAGCCCCAGCATTTT
- | TRBJ2-5 | TRBD2 | TRBV5-4 | CASSSLAGVRETQYF | TGTGCCAGCAGCTCACTAGCGGGAGTCAGGGAGACCCAGTACTTC
- | TRBJ2-3 | - | TRBV19 | CASSMEGATDTQYF | TGTGCCAGTAGTATGGAGGGGGCAACAGATACGCAGTATTTT
- | TRBJ1-4 | - | TRBV11-3 | CASSSLGQNEKLFF | TGTGCCAGCAGCTCTCTCGGACAGAATGAAAAACTGTTTTTT
- | TRBJ2-3 | TRBD2 | TRBV29-1 | CSVAGAGGITDTQYF | TGCAGCGTTGCGGGAGCGGGGGGTATAACAGATACGCAGTATTTT
- | TRBJ2-2 | TRBD1 | TRBV23-1 | CASSQESRDRVSDTGELFF | TGCGCCAGCAGTCAAGAAAGCCGGGACAGGGTATCGGACACCGGGGAGCTGTTTTTT
- | TRBJ1-1 | - | TRBV15 | CATSSGKEVRRDTEAFF | TGTGCCACCAGCAGTGGAAAAGAGGTGCGCAGGGACACTGAAGCTTTCTTT
- | TRBJ2-7 | TRBD2 | TRBV28 | CASSHPSTGGPYEQYF | TGTGCCAGCAGTCACCCTTCTACGGGAGGGCCCTACGAGCAGTACTTC
few | TRBJ1-4 | TRBD1 | TRBV15 | CATTRGTGEKLFF | TGTGCCACCACCCGAGGGACAGGAGAAAAACTGTTTTTT
- | TRBJ2-1 | - | TRBV7-9 | CASSVPHPGDYNEQFF | TGTGCCAGCAGTGTACCCCATCCAGGGGACTACAATGAGCAGTTCTTC
- | TRBJ2-7 | TRBD1 | TRBV5-1 | CASSLATTGGPSYEQYF | TGCGCCAGCAGCTTGGCAACGACAGGGGGCCCATCCTACGAGCAGTACTTC
- | TRBJ2-2 | - | TRBV9 | CASTLEPSSNTGELFF | TGTGCCAGCACCCTTGAGCCATCCTCGAACACCGGGGAGCTGTTTTTT
- | TRBJ2-1 | TRBD2 | TRBV5-1 | CASSQGTSGSYNEQFF | TGCGCCAGCAGCCAAGGGACTAGCGGATCCTACAATGAGCAGTTCTTC
- | TRBJ1-1 | - | TRBV12-5 | CASRTDGGRRVNTEAFF | TGTGCTAGTAGAACGGACGGGGGGCGAAGGGTGAACACTGAAGCTTTCTTT
- | TRBJ1-4 | TRBD1 | TRBV18 | CASSPRDSPSTNEKLFF | TGTGCCAGCTCACCCCGGGACAGCCCCTCAACTAATGAAAAACTGTTTTTT
- | TRBJ1-4 | - | TRBV7-9 | CASSLQGLNEKLFF | TGTGCCAGCAGCTTACAGGGGCTTAATGAAAAACTGTTTTTT
- | TRBJ1-1 | - | TRBV5-5 | CASSPIGGASWMNTEAFF | TGTGCCAGCAGCCCTATAGGAGGAGCCAGTTGGATGAACACTGAAGCTTTCTTT
once | TRBJ2-3 | - | TRBV28 | CASSRTDTQYF | TGTGCCAGCAGTCGTACAGATACGCAGTATTTT
- | TRBJ2-3 | TRBD2 | TRBV10-3 | CAISPGLAGSTDTQYF | TGTGCCATCAGTCCAGGACTAGCGGGAAGCACAGATACGCAGTATTTT
- | TRBJ2-7 | TRBD1 | TRBV5-1 | CASSLYRGENEQYF | TGCGCCAGCAGCTTGTACAGGGGGGAAAACGAGCAGTACTTC
- | TRBJ2-7 | - | TRBV20-1 | CSARRSYEQYF | TGCAGTGCTAGACGGTCGTACGAGCAGTACTTC